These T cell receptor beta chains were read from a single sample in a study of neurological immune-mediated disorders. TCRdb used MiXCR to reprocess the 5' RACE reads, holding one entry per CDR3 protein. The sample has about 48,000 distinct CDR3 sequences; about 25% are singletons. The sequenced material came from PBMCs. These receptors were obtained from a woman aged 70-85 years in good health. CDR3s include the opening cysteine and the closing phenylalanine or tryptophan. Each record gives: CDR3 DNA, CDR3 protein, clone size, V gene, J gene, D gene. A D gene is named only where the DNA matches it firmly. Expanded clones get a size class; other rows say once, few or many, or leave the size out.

DNA: TGTGCCAGCAGGCTTACAGGGGAGACTGAAGCTTTCTTT; CDR3: CASRLTGETEAFF; size: NA; V: TRBV12-3/TRBV12-4; J: TRBJ1-1; D: TRBD1
DNA: TGTGCCAGCAGTAAAGAGACAACTGAAGCTTTCTTT; CDR3: CASSKETTEAFF; size: once; V: TRBV25-1; J: TRBJ1-1; D: NA
DNA: TGTGCCAGCAGGACCGGTCCTAGCACAGATACGCAGTATTTT; CDR3: CASRTGPSTDTQYF; size: few; V: TRBV7-8; J: TRBJ2-3; D: NA
DNA: TGTGCCAGCAGTCTTTTGGCCTACGAGCAGTACTTC; CDR3: CASSLLAYEQYF; size: few; V: TRBV6-2/TRBV6-3; J: TRBJ2-7; D: NA
DNA: TGCGTCAGCAGCTTTGCCTATGGACGGGCATACAATGAGCAGTTCTTC; CDR3: CVSSFAYGRAYNEQFF; size: NA; V: TRBV5-1; J: TRBJ2-1; D: NA
DNA: TGCGCCAGCAGCCAAGTGACGGGAGGTACCGACGAGCAGTACTTC; CDR3: CASSQVTGGTDEQYF; size: many; V: TRBV4-3; J: TRBJ2-7; D: TRBD2
DNA: TGCGCCAGCAGCTTGGTTTCAGGGAACGAGCAGTACTTC; CDR3: CASSLVSGNEQYF; size: NA; V: TRBV5-1; J: TRBJ2-7; D: NA
DNA: TGTGCCATCAGTGACCCCTTCACAGATACGCAGTATTTT; CDR3: CAISDPFTDTQYF; size: many; V: TRBV10-3; J: TRBJ2-3; D: NA
DNA: TGCAGTGCTAGAGAGGGGTACAATCAGCCCCAGCATTTT; CDR3: CSAREGYNQPQHF; size: many; V: TRBV20-1; J: TRBJ1-5; D: NA
DNA: TGTGCCAGCAGTCCCCATAGCGGGGGGGCCTACAATGAGCAGTTCTTC; CDR3: CASSPHSGGAYNEQFF; size: NA; V: TRBV27; J: TRBJ2-1; D: TRBD2
DNA: TGTGCCAGCAGCCTAACTTCGGGACAGCTTAATGAAAAACTGTTTTTT; CDR3: CASSLTSGQLNEKLFF; size: few; V: TRBV7-2; J: TRBJ1-4; D: TRBD1
DNA: TGCGCCAGCGGGGAGTTGGAGAGCTCCTACAATGAGCAGTTCTTC; CDR3: CASGELESSYNEQFF; size: many; V: TRBV5-1; J: TRBJ2-1; D: NA
DNA: TGCGCCAGCAGACCCCGGACAGGGTCGAACACTGAAGCTTTCTTT; CDR3: CASRPRTGSNTEAFF; size: NA; V: TRBV5-1; J: TRBJ1-1; D: TRBD1
DNA: TGTGCCAGCAGCTTATCCAGAGATCGATCACCCCTCCACTTT; CDR3: CASSLSRDRSPLHF; size: few; V: TRBV11-2; J: TRBJ1-6; D: NA
DNA: TGTGCCAGCAGTTTACGGGACAGTCTTTGGGCGAGTTCACCCCTCCACTTT; CDR3: CASSLRDSLWASSPLHF; size: many; V: TRBV28; J: TRBJ1-6; D: TRBD1
DNA: TGTGCCAGCACCTTTGGGGGTGTGGGCTACGAGCAGTACTTC; CDR3: CASTFGGVGYEQYF; size: NA; V: TRBV7-2; J: TRBJ2-7; D: NA